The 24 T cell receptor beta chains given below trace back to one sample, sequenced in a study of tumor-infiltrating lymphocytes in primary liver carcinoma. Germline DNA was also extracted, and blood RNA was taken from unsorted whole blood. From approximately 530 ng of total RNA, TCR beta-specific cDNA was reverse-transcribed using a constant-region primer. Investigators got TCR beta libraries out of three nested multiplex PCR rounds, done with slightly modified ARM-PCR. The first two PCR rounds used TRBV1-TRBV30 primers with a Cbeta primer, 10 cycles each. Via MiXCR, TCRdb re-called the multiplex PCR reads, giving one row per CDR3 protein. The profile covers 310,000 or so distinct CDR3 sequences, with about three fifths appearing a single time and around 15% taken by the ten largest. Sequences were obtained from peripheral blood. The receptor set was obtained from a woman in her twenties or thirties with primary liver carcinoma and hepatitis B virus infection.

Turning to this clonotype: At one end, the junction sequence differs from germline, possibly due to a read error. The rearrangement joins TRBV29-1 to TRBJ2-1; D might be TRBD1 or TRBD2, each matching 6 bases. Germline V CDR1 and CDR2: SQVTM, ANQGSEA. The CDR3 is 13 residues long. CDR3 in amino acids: CSLEGGGRDEQFF. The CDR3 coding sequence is TGCAGCCTTGAAGGTGGGGGGCGTGATGAGCAGTTCTTC.

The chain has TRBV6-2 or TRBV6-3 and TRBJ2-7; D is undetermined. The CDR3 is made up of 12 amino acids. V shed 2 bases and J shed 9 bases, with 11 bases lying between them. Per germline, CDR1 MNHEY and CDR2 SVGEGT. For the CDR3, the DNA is TGTGCCAGCAGTTACACATGGACCGGGCAGTACTTC. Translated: CASSYTWTGQYF.

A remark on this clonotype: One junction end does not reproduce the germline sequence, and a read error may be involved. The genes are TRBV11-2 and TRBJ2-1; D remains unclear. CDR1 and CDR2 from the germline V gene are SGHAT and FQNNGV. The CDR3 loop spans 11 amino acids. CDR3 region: CVSTYYAEQFF. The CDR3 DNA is TGTGTCAGCACCTATTATGCTGAGCAGTTCTTC.

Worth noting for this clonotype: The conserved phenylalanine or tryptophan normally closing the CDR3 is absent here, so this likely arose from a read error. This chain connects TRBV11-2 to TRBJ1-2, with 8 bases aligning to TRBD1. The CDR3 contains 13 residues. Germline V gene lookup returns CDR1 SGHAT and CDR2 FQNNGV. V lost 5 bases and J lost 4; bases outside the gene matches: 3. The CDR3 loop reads CASSMTGAYGYTI. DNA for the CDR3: TGTGCCAGCAGCATGACAGGGGCCTATGGCTACACCATC.

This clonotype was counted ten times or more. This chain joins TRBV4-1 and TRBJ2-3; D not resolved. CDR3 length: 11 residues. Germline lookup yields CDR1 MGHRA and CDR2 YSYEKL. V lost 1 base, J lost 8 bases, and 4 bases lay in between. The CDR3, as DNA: TGCGCCAGCAGCCAAGGGAGTACGCAGTATTTT. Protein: CASSQGSTQYF.

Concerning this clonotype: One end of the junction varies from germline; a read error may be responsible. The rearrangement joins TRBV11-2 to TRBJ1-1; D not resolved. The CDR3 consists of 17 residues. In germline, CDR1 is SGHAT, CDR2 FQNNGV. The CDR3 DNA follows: TGTGTCAGCAGCTCAGTCGGCGGGCGCCGGGTGAACTCTGAAGCTTTCTTT. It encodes CVSSSVGGRRVNSEAFF.

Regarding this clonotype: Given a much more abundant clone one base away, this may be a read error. The chain's CDR3 is CSVYMGEQYV. CDR3 nucleotide sequence: TGCAGCGTTTACATGGGGGAGCAGTACGTC. The chain has TRBV29-1 and TRBJ2-7; D ambiguous. The CDR3 has 10 residues. Trimming cost V 5 bases and J 7 bases, with 9 bases left between them. Germline values: CDR1 SQVTM, CDR2 ANQGSEA.

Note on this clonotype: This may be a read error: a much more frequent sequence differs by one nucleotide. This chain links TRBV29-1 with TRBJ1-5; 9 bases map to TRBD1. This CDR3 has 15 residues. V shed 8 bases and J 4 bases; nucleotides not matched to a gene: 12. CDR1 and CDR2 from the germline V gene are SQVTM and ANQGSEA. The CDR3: CSLGGQGRQNQPQHF. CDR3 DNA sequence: TGCAGCCTCGGGGGACAGGGAAGGCAAAATCAGCCCCAGCATTTT. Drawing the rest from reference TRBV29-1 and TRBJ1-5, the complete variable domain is SAVISQKPSRDICQRGTSLTIQCQVDSQVTMMFWYRQQPGQSLTLIATANQGSEATYESGFVIDKFPISRPNLTFSTLTVSNMSPEDSSIYLCSLGGQGRQNQPQHFGDGTRLSIL.

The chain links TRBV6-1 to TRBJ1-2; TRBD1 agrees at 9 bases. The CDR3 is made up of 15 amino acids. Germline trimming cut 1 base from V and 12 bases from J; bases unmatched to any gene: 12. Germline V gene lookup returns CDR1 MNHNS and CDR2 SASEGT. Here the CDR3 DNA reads TGTGCCAGCAGTGAAGGTCGGGACAGGGCCTATGGTAACACCTTC. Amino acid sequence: CASSEGRDRAYGNTF.

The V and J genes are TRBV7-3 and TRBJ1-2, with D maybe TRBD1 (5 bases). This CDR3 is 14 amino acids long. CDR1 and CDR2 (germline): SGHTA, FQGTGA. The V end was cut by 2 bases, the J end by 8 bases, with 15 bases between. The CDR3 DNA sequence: TGTGCCAGCAGCTTAGTGAGGCAGGGTGACGGCTACACCTTC. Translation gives CASSLVRQGDGYTF.

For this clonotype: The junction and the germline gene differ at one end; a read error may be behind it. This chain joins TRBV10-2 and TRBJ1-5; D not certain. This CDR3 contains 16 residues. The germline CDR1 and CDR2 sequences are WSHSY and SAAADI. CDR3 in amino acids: CASSESLGSGNQSQHF. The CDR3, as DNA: TGCGCCAGCAGTGAGTCGCTTGGATCGGGAAATCAGTCCCAGCATTTT.

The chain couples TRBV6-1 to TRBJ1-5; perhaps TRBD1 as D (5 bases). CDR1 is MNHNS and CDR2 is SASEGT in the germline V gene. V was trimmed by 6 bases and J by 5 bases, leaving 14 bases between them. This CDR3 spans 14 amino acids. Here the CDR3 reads CASRNPGLDQPQHF. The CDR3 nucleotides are TGTGCCAGCAGGAACCCAGGGTTAGATCAGCCCCAGCATTTT.

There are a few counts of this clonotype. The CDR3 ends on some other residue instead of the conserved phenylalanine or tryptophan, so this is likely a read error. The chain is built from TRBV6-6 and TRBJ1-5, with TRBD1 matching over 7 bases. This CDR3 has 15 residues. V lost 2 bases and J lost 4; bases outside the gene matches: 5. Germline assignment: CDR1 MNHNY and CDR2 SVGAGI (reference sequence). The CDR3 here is CASSYTGTVNQPQHL. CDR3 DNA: TGTGCCAGCAGTTACACCGGGACAGTTAATCAGCCCCAGCATCTT.

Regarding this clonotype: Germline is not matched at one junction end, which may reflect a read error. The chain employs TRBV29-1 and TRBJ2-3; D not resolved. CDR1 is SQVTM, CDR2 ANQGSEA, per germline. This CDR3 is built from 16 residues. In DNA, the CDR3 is TGCAGCGTCGAAGACATTGGATTTTCTAGCACAGATACGCAGTATTTT. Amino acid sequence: CSVEDIGFSSTDTQYF.

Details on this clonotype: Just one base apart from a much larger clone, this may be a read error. The CDR3 coding sequence is TGCGCCAGCAGCCAAGGGCTGATTGGTTATGACATTCAGTACTTC. Translating it yields CASSQGLIGYDIQYF. This chain uses TRBV4-3 with TRBJ2-4; D uncertain. Germline values: CDR1 LGHNA, CDR2 YSLEER. V was cut by 1 base and J by 8 bases, with 15 bases left in between. The CDR3 covers 15 residues.

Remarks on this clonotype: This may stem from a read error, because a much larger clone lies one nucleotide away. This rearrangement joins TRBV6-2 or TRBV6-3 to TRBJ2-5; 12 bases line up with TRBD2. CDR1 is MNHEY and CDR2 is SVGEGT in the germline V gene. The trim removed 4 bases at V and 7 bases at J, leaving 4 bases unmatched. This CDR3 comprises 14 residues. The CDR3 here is CASSWTSGNRTQYF. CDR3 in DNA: TGTGCCAGCAGTTGGACTAGCGGGAACAGGACCCAGTACTTC.

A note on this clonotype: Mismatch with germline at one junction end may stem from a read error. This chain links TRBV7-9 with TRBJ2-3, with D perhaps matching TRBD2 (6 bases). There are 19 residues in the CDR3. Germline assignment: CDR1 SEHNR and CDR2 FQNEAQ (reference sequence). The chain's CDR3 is CACSFSHALAGTSTDTQYF. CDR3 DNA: TGTGCCTGCAGCTTTTCTCACGCCCTGGCAGGGACTAGCACAGATACGCAGTATTTT.

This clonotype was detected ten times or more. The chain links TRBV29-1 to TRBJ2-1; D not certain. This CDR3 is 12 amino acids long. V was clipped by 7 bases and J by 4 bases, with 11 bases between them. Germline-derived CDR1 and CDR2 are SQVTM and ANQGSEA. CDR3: CSAEPRYNEQFF. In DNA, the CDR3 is TGCAGCGCGGAGCCGCGATACAATGAGCAGTTCTTC.

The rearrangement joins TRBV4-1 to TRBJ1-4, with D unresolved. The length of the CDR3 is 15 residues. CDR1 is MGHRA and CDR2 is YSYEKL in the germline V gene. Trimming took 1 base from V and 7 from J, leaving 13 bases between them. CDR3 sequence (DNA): TGCGCCAGCAGCCAAGTGATGGGATCTAGTGAAAAACTGTTTTTT. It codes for CASSQVMGSSEKLFF.

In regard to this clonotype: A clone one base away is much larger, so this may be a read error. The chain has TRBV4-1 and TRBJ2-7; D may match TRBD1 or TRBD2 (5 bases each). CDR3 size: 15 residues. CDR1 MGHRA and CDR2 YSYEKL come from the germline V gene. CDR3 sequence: CAGSQDGGFAYEQYF. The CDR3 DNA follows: TGCGCCGGCAGCCAAGATGGGGGTTTCGCCTACGAGCAGTACTTC.

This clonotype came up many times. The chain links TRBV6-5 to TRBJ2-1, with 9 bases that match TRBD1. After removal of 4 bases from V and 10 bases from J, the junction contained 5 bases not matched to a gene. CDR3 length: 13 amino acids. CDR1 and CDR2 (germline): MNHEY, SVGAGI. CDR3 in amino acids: CASSSGTGTEQFF. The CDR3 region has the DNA TGTGCCAGCAGTTCCGGGACAGGGACCGAGCAGTTCTTC.

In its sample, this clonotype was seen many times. CDR3 bases: TGTGCCAGCAGCCCTAGACTAGGCAGGGAGCTGTTTTTT. Amino acids: CASSPRLGRELFF. J is TRBJ2-2 and V is TRBV11-2; maybe TRBD2 (6 bases). V shed 5 bases and J shed 9 bases, with 13 bases lying between them. This CDR3 contains 13 residues. Germline loops: CDR1 SGHAT, CDR2 FQNNGV.

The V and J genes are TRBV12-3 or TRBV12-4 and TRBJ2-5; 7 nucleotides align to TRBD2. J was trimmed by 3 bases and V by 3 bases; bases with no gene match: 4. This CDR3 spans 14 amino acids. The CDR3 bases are TGTGCCAGCAGTTTCGGGGCGGGGGAAGAGACCCAGTACTTC. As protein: CASSFGAGEETQYF.

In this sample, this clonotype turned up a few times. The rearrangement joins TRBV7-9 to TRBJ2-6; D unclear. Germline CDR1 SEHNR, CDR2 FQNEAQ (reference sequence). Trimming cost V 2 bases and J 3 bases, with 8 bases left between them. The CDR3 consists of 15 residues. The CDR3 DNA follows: TGTGCCAGCAGCTTAAGAAGGGATGGGGCCAACGTCCTGACTTTC. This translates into CASSLRRDGANVLTF.